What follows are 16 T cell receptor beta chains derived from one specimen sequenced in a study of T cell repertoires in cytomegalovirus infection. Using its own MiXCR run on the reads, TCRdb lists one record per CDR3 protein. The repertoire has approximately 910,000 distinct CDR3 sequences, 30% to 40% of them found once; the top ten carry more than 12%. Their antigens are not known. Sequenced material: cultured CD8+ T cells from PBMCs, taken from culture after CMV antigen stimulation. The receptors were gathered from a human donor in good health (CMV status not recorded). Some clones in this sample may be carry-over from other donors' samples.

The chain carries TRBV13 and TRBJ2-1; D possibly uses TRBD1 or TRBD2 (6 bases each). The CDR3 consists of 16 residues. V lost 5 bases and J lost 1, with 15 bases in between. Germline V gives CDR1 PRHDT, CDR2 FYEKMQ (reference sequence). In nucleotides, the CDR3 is TGTGCCAGCAGCCCGCCGAAGGGGGGATCCTACAATGAGCAGTTCTTC. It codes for CASSPPKGGSYNEQFF.

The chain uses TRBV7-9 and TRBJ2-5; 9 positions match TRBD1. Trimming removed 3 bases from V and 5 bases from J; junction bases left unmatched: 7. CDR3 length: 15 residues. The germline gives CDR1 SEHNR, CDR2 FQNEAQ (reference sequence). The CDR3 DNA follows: TGTGCCAGCAGCTTCACGGGGACAGGGATTGAGACCCAGTACTTC. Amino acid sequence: CASSFTGTGIETQYF.

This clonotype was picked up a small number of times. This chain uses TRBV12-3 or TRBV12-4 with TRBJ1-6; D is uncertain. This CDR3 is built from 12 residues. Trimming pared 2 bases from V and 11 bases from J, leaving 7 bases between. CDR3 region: CASSLLVPPLHF. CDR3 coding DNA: TGTGCCAGCAGTTTACTCGTGCCACCCCTCCACTTT.

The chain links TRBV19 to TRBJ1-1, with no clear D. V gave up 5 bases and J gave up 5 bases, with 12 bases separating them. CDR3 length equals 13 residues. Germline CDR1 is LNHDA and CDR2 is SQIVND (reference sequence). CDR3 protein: CASSLGPETEAFF. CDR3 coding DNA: TGTGCCAGTAGTCTTGGGCCGGAGACTGAAGCTTTCTTT.

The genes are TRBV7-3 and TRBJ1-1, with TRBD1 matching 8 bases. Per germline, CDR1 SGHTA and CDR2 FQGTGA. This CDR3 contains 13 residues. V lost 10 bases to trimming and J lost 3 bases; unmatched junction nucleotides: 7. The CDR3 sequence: CAIQQGDHTEAFF. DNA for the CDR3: TGTGCCATTCAACAGGGGGATCACACTGAAGCTTTCTTT. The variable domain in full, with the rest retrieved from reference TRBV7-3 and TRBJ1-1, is GAGVSQTPSNKVTEKGKYVELRCDPISGHTALYWYRQSLGQGPEFLIYFQGTGAADDSGLPNDRFFAVRPEGSVSTLKIQRTERGDSAVYLCAIQQGDHTEAFFGQGTRLTVV.

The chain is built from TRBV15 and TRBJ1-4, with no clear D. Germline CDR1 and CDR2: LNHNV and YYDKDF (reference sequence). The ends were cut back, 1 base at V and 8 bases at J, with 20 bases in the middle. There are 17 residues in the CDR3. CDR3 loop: CATSRVQWEGVGEKLFF. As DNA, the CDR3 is TGTGCCACCAGCAGAGTACAGTGGGAAGGTGTGGGAGAAAAACTGTTTTTT.

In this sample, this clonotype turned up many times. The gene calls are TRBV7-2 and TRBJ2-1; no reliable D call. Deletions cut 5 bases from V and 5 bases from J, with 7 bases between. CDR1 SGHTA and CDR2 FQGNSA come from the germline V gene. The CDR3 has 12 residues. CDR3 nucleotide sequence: TGTGCCAGCAGCCTCGCGCACAATGAGCAGTTCTTC. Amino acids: CASSLAHNEQFF.

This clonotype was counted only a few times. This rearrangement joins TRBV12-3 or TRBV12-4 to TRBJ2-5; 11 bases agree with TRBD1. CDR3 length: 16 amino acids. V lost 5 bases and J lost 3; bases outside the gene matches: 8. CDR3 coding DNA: TGTGCCAGCAGTCGGCTCTGGACAGGGGGCGAAGAGACCCAGTACTTC. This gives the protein CASSRLWTGGEETQYF.

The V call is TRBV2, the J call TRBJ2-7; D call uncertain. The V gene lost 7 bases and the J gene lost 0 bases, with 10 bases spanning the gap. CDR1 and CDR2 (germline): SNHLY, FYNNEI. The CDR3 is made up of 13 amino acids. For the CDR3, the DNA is TGTGCCAGCACAGACGTGAGCTCCTACGAGCAGTACTTC. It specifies CASTDVSSYEQYF.

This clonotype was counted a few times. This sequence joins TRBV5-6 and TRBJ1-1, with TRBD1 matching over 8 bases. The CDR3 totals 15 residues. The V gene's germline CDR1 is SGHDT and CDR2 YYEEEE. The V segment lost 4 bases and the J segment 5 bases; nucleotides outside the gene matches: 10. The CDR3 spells CASSAATGGETEAFF. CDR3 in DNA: TGTGCCAGCAGCGCGGCAACAGGGGGTGAAACTGAAGCTTTCTTT.

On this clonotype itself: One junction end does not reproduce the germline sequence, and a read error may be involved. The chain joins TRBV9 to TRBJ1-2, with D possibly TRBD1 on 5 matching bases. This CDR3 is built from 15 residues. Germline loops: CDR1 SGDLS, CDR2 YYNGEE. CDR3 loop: CVSSDEVVRDYGYTF. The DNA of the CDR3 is TGTGTCAGCAGCGACGAAGTGGTCAGGGACTATGGCTACACCTTC.

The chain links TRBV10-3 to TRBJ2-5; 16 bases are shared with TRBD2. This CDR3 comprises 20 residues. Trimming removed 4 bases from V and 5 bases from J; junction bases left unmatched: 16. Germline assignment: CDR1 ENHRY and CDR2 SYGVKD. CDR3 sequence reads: CAISGESGTSGGAPMETQYF. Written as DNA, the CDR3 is TGTGCCATCAGTGGGGAATCCGGGACTAGCGGGGGGGCTCCGATGGAGACCCAGTACTTC.

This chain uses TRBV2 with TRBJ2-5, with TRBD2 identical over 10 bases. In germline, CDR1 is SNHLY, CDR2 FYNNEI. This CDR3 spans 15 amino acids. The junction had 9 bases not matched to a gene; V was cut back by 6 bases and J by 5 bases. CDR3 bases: TGTGCCAGCAGCCGGAGCGGGGGGGGTCGGGAGACCCAGTACTTC. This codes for CASSRSGGGRETQYF.

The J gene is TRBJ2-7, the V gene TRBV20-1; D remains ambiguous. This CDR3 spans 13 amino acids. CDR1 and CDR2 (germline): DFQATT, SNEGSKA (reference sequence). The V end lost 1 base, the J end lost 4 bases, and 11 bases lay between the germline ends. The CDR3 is CSARGAAKYEQYV. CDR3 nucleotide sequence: TGCAGTGCTAGAGGGGCCGCCAAGTACGAGCAGTACGTC.

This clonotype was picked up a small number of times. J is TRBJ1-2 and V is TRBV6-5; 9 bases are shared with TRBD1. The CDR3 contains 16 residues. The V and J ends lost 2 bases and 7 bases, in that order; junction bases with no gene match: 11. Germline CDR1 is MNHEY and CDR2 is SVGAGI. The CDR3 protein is CASSYGTPGTGFGYTF. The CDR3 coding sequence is TGTGCCAGCAGTTACGGTACCCCCGGGACAGGGTTTGGCTACACCTTC.

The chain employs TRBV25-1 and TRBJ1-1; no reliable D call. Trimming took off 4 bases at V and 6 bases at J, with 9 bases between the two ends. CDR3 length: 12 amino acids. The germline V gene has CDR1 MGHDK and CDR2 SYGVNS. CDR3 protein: CASSGLISEAFF. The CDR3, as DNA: TGTGCCAGCAGTGGCCTAATTTCTGAAGCTTTCTTT.